One sample yielded the 7 T cell receptor beta chains listed below, sequenced in a study of T cells after yellow fever vaccination. TCRdb re-called the 5' RACE reads through MiXCR, storing one row per CDR3 protein. Of 500,000 to 550,000 distinct CDR3 sequences in the sample, 21% were seen once. This specimen consisted of PBMCs, obtained roughly 23 days after the first yellow fever vaccination. These receptors were obtained from a man younger than 35 who received the YFV17D yellow fever vaccine.

CDR3 nucleotide sequence: TGTGCCAGCACAGGGGTGGATGAAAAACTGTTTTTT. It translates to CASTGVDEKLFF. The V call is TRBV12-3 or TRBV12-4, the J call TRBJ1-4; tentative D call: TRBD1 (6 bases). V was shortened by 7 bases and J by 6 bases, with 9 bases between the two germline ends. There are 12 residues in the CDR3.

V and J are TRBV7-6 and TRBJ1-2; possible D gene TRBD1, 5 bases. Germline CDR1 SGHVS, CDR2 FNYEAQ. The CDR3 sequence is 16 residues long. The V end was cut by 1 base, the J end by 6 bases, with 18 bases between. Written as DNA, the CDR3 is TGTGCCAGCAGCTTAGATGTGCGGCCAGGGTATAATGGCTACACCTTC. Residues: CASSLDVRPGYNGYTF.

This clonotype was counted between two and nine times. The CDR3 region is CASSLLGRGTYNEQFF. The CDR3 DNA is TGCGCCAGCAGCTTGTTAGGGCGGGGGACCTACAATGAGCAGTTCTTC. The chain uses TRBV5-1 and TRBJ2-1; TRBD2 aligns across 7 bases. Germline loops: CDR1 SGHRS, CDR2 YFSETQ. The V and J ends lost 1 base and 2 bases, in that order; junction bases with no gene match: 6. This CDR3 contains 16 residues.

This clonotype has ten or more counts. V is TRBV6-2 or TRBV6-3 and J is TRBJ2-3, with 7 bases that match TRBD1. CDR1 MNHEY and CDR2 SVGEGT come from the germline V gene. V shed 2 bases, J shed 5 bases, and the junction held 10 bases outside the gene matches. The CDR3 is 16 residues long. The CDR3, as DNA: TGTGCCAGCAGTTACCGAAGGGGGCGAGGTGAAGATACGCAGTATTTT. Translated: CASSYRRGRGEDTQYF.

The chain links TRBV6-2 or TRBV6-3 to TRBJ2-2, with D perhaps matching TRBD2 (6 bases). CDR1 and CDR2 from the germline V gene are MNHEY and SVGEGT. This CDR3 has 13 residues. The V and J ends lost 6 bases and 4 bases respectively, with 9 bases between them. Written as DNA, the CDR3 is TGTGCCAGCAGGGTCGGGAGCACCGGGGAGCTGTTTTTT. Translating it yields CASRVGSTGELFF.

This clonotype was detected only a few times. The rearrangement uses TRBV18 and TRBJ1-2; 10 nucleotides line up with TRBD1. The CDR3 runs 14 residues. J lost 8 bases, V lost 3 bases, and 6 bases had no gene match. The V gene's germline CDR1 is KGHSH and CDR2 LQKENI. The CDR3 nucleotides are TGTGCCAGCTCACCCTCCGGGACAGGGGACGGCTACACCTTC. Translated: CASSPSGTGDGYTF.

The CDR3 DNA reads as TGTGCCACCAGCCCCCGGGTGGATTCTAATGAAAAACTGTTTTTT. Protein: CATSPRVDSNEKLFF. This sequence joins TRBV15 and TRBJ1-4; no reliable D call. V gave up 5 bases and J gave up 3 bases, with 13 bases separating them. The length of the CDR3 is 15 residues. Germline V gene lookup returns CDR1 LNHNV and CDR2 YYDKDF (reference sequence).